These 17 T cell receptor beta chains share one sample of origin, sequenced in a study of shared clonotypes between healthy human individuals. Generated by immunoSEQ multiplex PCR, the TCRdb table keeps only in-frame clones and is missing some. This table has approximately 620,000 clones, around 97% appearing once. The specimen sequenced was naive CD4+ T cells sorted from blood. Regarding subset: CD45RA+ positively selected. These receptors were collected from a woman younger than 45 in good health.

The chain uses TRBV28 and TRBJ1-5; the D gene is possibly TRBD1 (6 bases). The CDR3 consists of 15 residues. Trimming pared 5 bases from V and 4 bases from J, leaving 15 bases between. Germline CDR1 is MDHEN and CDR2 is SYDVKM. The CDR3 here is CASSRSGTQNQPQHF. The CDR3 DNA reads as TGTGCCAGCAGTAGATCCGGGACACAAAATCAGCCCCAGCATTTT.

V gene TRBV7-7 combines with J gene TRBJ2-2, with D perhaps being TRBD1 or TRBD2 (5 bases each). The germline V gene encodes CDR1 SSHAT and CDR2 FNYEAQ (reference sequence). The V and J ends lost 5 bases and 0 bases respectively, with 13 bases between them. The length of the CDR3 is 16 residues. In nucleotides, the CDR3 is TGTGCCAGCAGCCTGGGGACGACCGCGAACACCGGGGAGCTGTTTTTT. Its protein product is CASSLGTTANTGELFF.

J is TRBJ1-5 and V is TRBV28, with no clear D. V shed 6 bases and J shed 11 bases, with 14 bases lying between them. Germline V gene lookup returns CDR1 MDHEN and CDR2 SYDVKM. CDR3 length: 12 amino acids. The DNA of the CDR3 is TGTGCCAGCAGCACTGAGGTCCGGGCCCAGCATTTT. This encodes CASSTEVRAQHF.

The rearrangement joins TRBV7-9 to TRBJ1-4; 7 bases line up with TRBD1. With 5 bases clipped from V and 6 bases from J, the junction kept 9 bases outside the gene matches. This CDR3 is built from 15 residues. From germline, CDR1 is SEHNR and CDR2 FQNEAQ (reference sequence). The CDR3 is CASSVEGARDEKLFF. In DNA form, the CDR3 reads TGTGCCAGCAGCGTCGAGGGGGCGAGGGATGAAAAACTGTTTTTT. The full variable domain, completed using reference TRBV7-9 and TRBJ1-4, is DTGVSQNPRHKITKRGQNVTFRCDPISEHNRLYWYRQTLGQGPEFLTYFQNEAQLEKSRLLSDRFSAERPKGSFSTLEIQRTEQGDSAMYLCASSVEGARDEKLFFGSGTQLSVL.

The chain recombines TRBV19 with TRBJ2-4; 7 nucleotides align to TRBD2. Germline V CDR1 and CDR2: LNHDA, SQIVND (reference sequence). The CDR3 spans 15 residues. The V segment lost 6 bases and the J segment 3 bases; nucleotides outside the gene matches: 8. CDR3 in DNA: TGTGCCAGTAGGACGGCGGGAGCGGTCAAAAACATTCAGTACTTC. This codes for CASRTAGAVKNIQYF.

The rearrangement joins TRBV5-1 to TRBJ2-3, with 9 bases fitting TRBD2. CDR3 size: 15 residues. Germline-derived CDR1 and CDR2 are SGHRS and YFSETQ. The trim removed 0 bases at V and 2 bases at J, leaving 1 base unmatched. DNA of the CDR3: TGCGCCAGCAGCTTGGGGACTAGCGACACAGATACGCAGTATTTT. Its translation is CASSLGTSDTDTQYF.

V gene TRBV2 combines with J gene TRBJ1-1, with a possible D match to TRBD1 (6 bases). CDR3 length equals 13 residues. Per germline, CDR1 SNHLY and CDR2 FYNNEI. V was clipped by 4 bases and J by 3 bases, with 9 bases between them. The CDR3 protein is CASSGGQDTEAFF. In nucleotides, the CDR3 is TGTGCCAGCAGTGGGGGGCAGGACACTGAAGCTTTCTTT. Full variable domain (outside the CDR3, taken from reference TRBV2 and TRBJ1-1): EPEVTQTPSHQVTQMGQEVILRCVPISNHLYFYWYRQILGQKVEFLVSFYNNEISEKSEIFDDQFSVERPDGSNFTLKIRSTKLEDSAMYFCASSGGQDTEAFFGQGTRLTVV.

The rearrangement joins TRBV10-2 to TRBJ2-7, with D possibly TRBD2 on 6 matching bases. Trimming left V 8 bases short and J 7 bases short, with 15 bases between. There are 12 residues in the CDR3. Germline values: CDR1 WSHSY, CDR2 SAAADI. Written as DNA, the CDR3 is TGCGCCAGCTGTACTAGCTGGGAGGAGCAGTACTTC. Translation: CASCTSWEEQYF.

The chain has TRBV5-1 and TRBJ1-2; perhaps TRBD1 as D (5 bases). V was trimmed by 0 bases and J by 3 bases, leaving 12 bases between them. Germline CDR1 reads SGHRS; CDR2 reads YFSETQ. The CDR3 contains 15 residues. In nucleotides, the CDR3 is TGCGCCAGCAGCTTGGATACAGGTAGTTACTATGGCTACACCTTC. Encoded protein: CASSLDTGSYYGYTF.

The V and J genes are TRBV6-1 and TRBJ2-7; 7 positions match TRBD2. V trimming: 7 bases; J trimming: 3 bases; junction bases outside the gene matches: 9. Germline CDR1 MNHNS, CDR2 SASEGT. The CDR3 is 14 amino acids. CDR3: CASKPSGSFYEQYF. For the CDR3, the DNA is TGTGCCAGCAAGCCTAGCGGATCGTTCTACGAGCAGTACTTC.

The J gene is TRBJ2-1, the V gene TRBV10-3; D is undetermined. This CDR3 spans 14 amino acids. V lost 0 bases, J lost 8 bases, and 11 bases lay in between. CDR1 and CDR2 from the germline V gene are ENHRY and SYGVKD. CDR3 in amino acids: CAISESTNPDEQFF. In DNA, the CDR3 is TGTGCCATCAGTGAGTCGACGAACCCCGATGAGCAGTTCTTC.

The count of this clone is one. The chain joins TRBV5-1 to TRBJ2-3; 11 bases match TRBD2. Looked up from germline, CDR1 is SGHRS and CDR2 is YFSETQ. V shed 0 bases and J 1 base; nucleotides not matched to a gene: 4. CDR3 length: 17 amino acids. The CDR3 here is CASSLVAGGSGTDTQYF. The CDR3 DNA is TGCGCCAGCAGCTTGGTAGCGGGAGGGTCCGGCACAGATACGCAGTATTTT.

The chain is built from TRBV29-1 and TRBJ2-7; TRBD1 aligns across 7 bases. V shed 6 bases, J shed 5 bases, and the junction held 4 bases outside the gene matches. The CDR3 extends over 11 amino acids. Germline CDR1 reads SQVTM; CDR2 reads ANQGSEA. DNA of the CDR3: TGCAGCGTGGGACAGTTAGACGAGCAGTACTTC. Translating gives CSVGQLDEQYF.

The rearrangement joins TRBV19 to TRBJ2-3, with 7 bases lining up with TRBD2. V lost 6 bases to trimming and J lost 7 bases; unmatched junction nucleotides: 13. Germline CDR1 and CDR2: LNHDA and SQIVND (reference sequence). The CDR3 runs 15 residues. The CDR3 is CASSPAGTISYTQYF. The CDR3 bases are TGTGCCAGTAGCCCCGCCGGGACTATAAGCTATACGCAGTATTTT.

V and J are TRBV6-1 and TRBJ2-2, with TRBD2 matching over 10 bases. Trimming cost V 2 bases and J 6 bases; bases outside gene matches: 9. This CDR3 contains 17 residues. CDR1 is MNHNS, CDR2 SASEGT, per germline. CDR3 nucleotides: TGTGCCAGCAGTGAAAGGGTGCTAGCGGGAGTTTCCGGGGAGCTGTTTTTT. Protein: CASSERVLAGVSGELFF.

As to this clone: This same CDR3 is encoded by further DNA sequences in the sample. The chain is built from TRBV6-5 and TRBJ2-3; D is possibly TRBD1 or TRBD2 (5 bases each). Trimming took off 2 bases at V and 1 base at J, with 10 bases between the two ends. This CDR3 comprises 15 residues. CDR1 and CDR2 from the germline V gene are MNHEY and SVGAGI. CDR3: CASSYGGAGTDTQYF. In DNA, the CDR3 is TGTGCCAGCAGTTACGGGGGAGCAGGCACAGATACGCAGTATTTT.

J is TRBJ2-1 and V is TRBV2, with a tentative D call TRBD1 (6 bases). CDR1 is SNHLY, CDR2 FYNNEI, per germline. This CDR3 is built from 13 residues. V was trimmed by 7 bases and J by 3 bases, leaving 10 bases between them. The CDR3 nucleotides read TGTGCCAGCACCGAGACAGGCTACAATGAGCAGTTCTTC. Translating gives CASTETGYNEQFF.